The 29 T cell receptor beta chains presented below share a single source sample, sequenced in a study of control samples from healthy donors and cancer patients. This table comes from immunoSEQ multiplex PCR, and its TCRdb copy is limited to in-frame clones, with some not included. The sample shows some 130,000 clones, about 93% of them seen only once. Sequences were obtained from blood. These receptors originate from a young man in good health.

The chain employs TRBV28 and TRBJ1-2; weak D call: TRBD1 (5 bases). Trimming shortened V by 7 bases and J by 5 bases, and 14 bases separated the two germline ends. CDR1 and CDR2 from the germline V gene are MDHEN and SYDVKM. The CDR3 contains 13 residues. The CDR3 loop is CASNRGGGYGYTF. DNA for the CDR3: TGTGCCAGCAACCGTGGGGGGGGATATGGCTACACCTTC.

The V gene is TRBV5-6, the J gene TRBJ2-2; D is ambiguous. The length of the CDR3 is 18 residues. The germline gives CDR1 SGHDT, CDR2 YYEEEE. Trimming shortened V by 3 bases and J by 2 bases, and 20 bases separated the two germline ends. CDR3 nucleotides: TGTGCCAGCAGCTCCTTCCGGCTTGATACCAAAAACACCGGGGAGCTGTTTTTT. This gives the protein CASSSFRLDTKNTGELFF.

This clone was observed a few times. V gene TRBV29-1 combines with J gene TRBJ2-7; D remains ambiguous. CDR1 and CDR2 (germline): SQVTM, ANQGSEA. The V end lost 6 bases, the J end lost 6 bases, and 18 bases lay between the germline ends. The CDR3 extends over 13 amino acids. CDR3: CSVTRDLGSEQYF. CDR3 coding DNA: TGCAGCGTAACAAGAGATCTCGGCTCCGAGCAGTACTTC.

CDR3 amino acids: CASKSRNNEKLFF. DNA of the CDR3: TGTGCCAGTAAGTCACGGAATAATGAAAAACTGTTTTTT. The V call is TRBV19, the J call TRBJ1-4; D gene unclear. The V gene's germline CDR1 is LNHDA and CDR2 SQIVND (reference sequence). Trimming removed 7 bases at V and 4 bases at J, with 10 bases between. The CDR3 is 13 amino acids.

This clone came up a few times. V gene TRBV7-8 combines with J gene TRBJ2-1, with a weak D call TRBD2 (5 bases). V lost 0 bases and J 4 bases, leaving 16 bases between the germline ends. This CDR3 has 17 amino acids. Germline values: CDR1 SGHVS, CDR2 FQNEAQ. In DNA form, the CDR3 reads TGTGCCAGCAGCTTAGCCGCCATCGGGGAACTGTACAATGAGCAGTTCTTC. Residues: CASSLAAIGELYNEQFF.

The rearrangement links TRBV30 to TRBJ1-1; D not certain. The CDR3 consists of 13 residues. Looked up from germline, CDR1 is GTSNPN and CDR2 is SVGIG (reference sequence). The V end was cut by 1 base, the J end by 0 bases, with 6 bases between. The CDR3 region has the DNA TGTGCCTGGAGTGGCGCCATGAACACTGAAGCTTTCTTT. Protein product: CAWSGAMNTEAFF.

V and J are TRBV11-2 and TRBJ1-6, with D unclear. The germline gives CDR1 SGHAT, CDR2 FQNNGV. The germline V and J ends were trimmed by 6 bases and 4 bases, with 19 bases remaining between them. The CDR3 is 17 residues long. The CDR3 here is CASRLTANSFYNSPLHF. The CDR3 nucleotides are TGTGCCAGCAGGCTCACAGCGAACTCCTTTTATAATTCACCCCTCCACTTT.

This rearrangement joins TRBV15 to TRBJ2-3; 14 bases fit TRBD2. The CDR3 loop spans 16 amino acids. Trimming cost V 4 bases and J 3 bases; bases outside gene matches: 3. CDR1 LNHNV and CDR2 YYDKDF come from the germline V gene (reference sequence). CDR3 DNA sequence: TGTGCCACCAGCATGGGACTAGCGGGAGCGACAGATACGCAGTATTTT. It specifies CATSMGLAGATDTQYF.

This sequence joins TRBV14 and TRBJ2-3; 7 bases map to TRBD1. The CDR3 totals 14 residues. CDR1 is SGHDN and CDR2 is FVKESK in the germline V gene. The junction had 8 bases not matched to a gene; V was cut back by 4 bases and J by 7 bases. The CDR3 loop is CASSPTGVQYTQYF. CDR3 nucleotides: TGTGCCAGCAGCCCCACAGGGGTTCAATATACGCAGTATTTT.

To note about this clone: One end of the junction varies from germline; a read error may be responsible. The chain uses TRBV7-7 and TRBJ2-5; possible D gene TRBD2, 6 bases. The CDR3 loop spans 14 amino acids. Germline V gene data show CDR1 as SSHAT and CDR2 as FNYEAQ (reference sequence). The CDR3 loop reads CASSLVGDREYQYF. The CDR3 DNA sequence: TGTGCTAGCAGCTTAGTTGGAGACCGGGAGTACCAGTACTTC.

V gene TRBV28 combines with J gene TRBJ1-5; TRBD1 matches at 9 bases. Looked up from germline, CDR1 is MDHEN and CDR2 is SYDVKM. The CDR3 is 13 amino acids. Germline trimming cut 6 bases from V and 7 bases from J; bases unmatched to any gene: 4. This chain's CDR3 is CASSLDRGQPQHF. The CDR3, as DNA: TGTGCCAGCAGCTTGGACAGGGGCCAGCCCCAGCATTTT.

V usage is TRBV7-8 and J usage is TRBJ1-5; the D is unclear. This CDR3 spans 14 amino acids. The germline V and J ends were trimmed by 3 bases and 5 bases, with 11 bases remaining between them. Germline CDR1 is SGHVS and CDR2 is FQNEAQ. CDR3 loop: CASSLAGFYQPQHF. The CDR3 DNA follows: TGTGCCAGCAGCTTGGCGGGGTTCTATCAGCCCCAGCATTTT.

The rearrangement joins TRBV21-1 to TRBJ1-5; the table gives TRBD1 as D, unverified against the DNA. TRBV21-1 is a listed pseudogene. The CDR3 consists of 16 residues. CDR3 sequence: CASRTQGNQFNQPQHF. The CDR3 DNA is TGTGCCAGCAGGACCCAGGGGAACCAGTTCAATCAGCCCCAGCATTTT.

The chain carries TRBV7-2 and TRBJ1-4; unclear D gene. This CDR3 comprises 14 residues. CDR1 is SGHTA, CDR2 FQGNSA, per germline. V was pared by 1 base and J by 3 bases, with 6 bases between. The CDR3 region has the DNA TGTGCCAGCAGCTTAGGAGCCTCTAATGAAAAACTGTTTTTT. Translating gives CASSLGASNEKLFF.

This chain joins TRBV4-1 and TRBJ2-1; D is possibly TRBD2 (5 bases). Germline V gene sequence: CDR1 MGHRA, CDR2 YSYEKL. Trimming removed 3 bases from V and 4 bases from J, with 13 bases in between. There are 15 residues in the CDR3. CDR3 nucleotide sequence: TGCGCCAGCAGCCAGGACTCCTCGAGGTACAATGAGCAGTTCTTC. Translating gives CASSQDSSRYNEQFF.

This rearrangement joins TRBV7-9 to TRBJ1-5; D perhaps matches TRBD1 (5 bases). Germline CDR1 reads SEHNR; CDR2 reads FQNEAQ (reference sequence). The length of the CDR3 is 14 residues. Trimming stripped 5 bases from V and 7 bases from J, with 15 bases between. For the CDR3, the DNA is TGTGCCAGCAGCGCGAGGGGTGGTGGGCAGCCCCAGCATTTT. It yields the protein CASSARGGGQPQHF.

CDR3: CASGLGAPGETQYF. The CDR3 region has the DNA TGTGCCTCCGGGCTGGGGGCGCCCGGGGAGACCCAGTACTTC. The genes are TRBV7-9 and TRBJ2-5; D perhaps matches TRBD1 (6 bases). The CDR3 is 14 amino acids. V lost 11 bases and J lost 5, with 21 bases in between. Germline V CDR1 and CDR2: SEHNR, FQNEAQ (reference sequence).

V is TRBV25-1 and J is TRBJ2-5; D unclear. The V and J ends lost 0 bases and 4 bases respectively, with 15 bases between them. CDR1 and CDR2 from the germline V gene are MGHDK and SYGVNS. This CDR3 has 16 amino acids. The CDR3 loop reads CASSEYEHEGGETQYF. DNA for the CDR3: TGTGCCAGCAGTGAATACGAGCATGAAGGTGGAGAGACCCAGTACTTC.

This chain connects TRBV30 to TRBJ1-1; a possible D gene is TRBD1 (5 bases). The germline gives CDR1 GTSNPN, CDR2 SVGIG (reference sequence). V lost 3 bases and J lost 1, with 12 bases in between. The length of the CDR3 is 14 residues. DNA of the CDR3: TGTGCCTGGAGCTCCGGGGCAGCGAACACTGAAGCTTTCTTT. The encoded protein is CAWSSGAANTEAFF.

V gene TRBV5-8 combines with J gene TRBJ1-5, with 7 bases that match TRBD1. This CDR3 is built from 15 residues. V lost 0 bases to trimming and J lost 8 bases; unmatched junction nucleotides: 8. The V gene's germline CDR1 is SGHTS and CDR2 YDEGEE. CDR3 coding DNA: TGTGCCAGCAGCTTGGCAAGGACAGGTCGTAAGCCCCAGCATTTT. Translated: CASSLARTGRKPQHF.

The count of this clone is one. V gene TRBV27 combines with J gene TRBJ1-1; D perhaps matches TRBD1 (6 bases). Per the germline V gene, CDR1 is MNHEY and CDR2 is SMNVEV (reference sequence). V lost 5 bases and J 5 bases, leaving 18 bases between the germline ends. The CDR3 is 15 amino acids. The CDR3 DNA reads as TGTGCCAGCAGTCTTTTCGCGGGGGCCGGGACTGAAGCTTTCTTT. This translates into CASSLFAGAGTEAFF.

The V and J genes are TRBV12-3 or TRBV12-4 and TRBJ2-1; D may match TRBD1 or TRBD2 (5 bases each). Trimming shortened V by 6 bases and J by 12 bases, and 15 bases separated the two germline ends. CDR3 length: 12 amino acids. CDR3 in amino acids: CASSPGTGGQFF. In DNA form, the CDR3 reads TGTGCCAGCAGCCCAGGGACGGGCGGGCAGTTCTTC.

The chain uses TRBV4-1 and TRBJ1-6, with D uncertain. From germline, CDR1 is MGHRA and CDR2 YSYEKL. This CDR3 comprises 15 residues. V lost 0 bases and J 6 bases, leaving 9 bases between the germline ends. In nucleotides, the CDR3 is TGCGCCAGCAGCCAAGATATGGGATCTAATTCACCCCTCCACTTT. Amino acids: CASSQDMGSNSPLHF.

This chain uses TRBV4-1 with TRBJ1-1, with TRBD1 identical over 7 bases. This CDR3 comprises 16 residues. J was trimmed by 5 bases and V by 4 bases; bases with no gene match: 13. In germline, CDR1 is MGHRA, CDR2 YSYEKL. The CDR3 sequence: CASSRTNTGVRTEAFF. The CDR3 DNA is TGCGCCAGCAGCCGAACCAATACAGGGGTGAGGACTGAAGCTTTCTTT.

The table lists this clone with a count of one. The chain carries TRBV29-1 and TRBJ2-5; 9 nucleotides line up with TRBD1. V dropped 1 base and J dropped 2; count of bases not matched to a gene: 5. Germline assignment: CDR1 SQVTM and CDR2 ANQGSEA. This CDR3 spans 15 amino acids. The CDR3 here is CSVEGGTGIQETQYF. As DNA, the CDR3 is TGCAGCGTTGAAGGCGGGACAGGGATTCAAGAGACCCAGTACTTC.

The rearrangement links TRBV19 to TRBJ2-6; 7 nucleotides agree with TRBD1. The CDR3 is made up of 15 amino acids. CDR1 is LNHDA, CDR2 SQIVND, per germline (reference sequence). With V trimmed by 8 bases and J by 2 bases, 6 bases remained unmatched. CDR3: CASVQTGAGANVLTF. The CDR3 DNA follows: TGTGCCAGTGTCCAAACAGGGGCTGGGGCCAACGTCCTGACTTTC.

The chain has TRBV28 and TRBJ2-7; 9 nucleotides agree with TRBD2. Germline V lookup: CDR1 MDHEN, CDR2 SYDVKM. CDR3 length: 13 amino acids. The CDR3 is CVVAGARVAEQYF. CDR3 in DNA: TGTGTTGTAGCGGGGGCCCGTGTCGCCGAGCAGTACTTC.

CDR3 in amino acids: CASSPPVETQYF. The CDR3 DNA follows: TGTGCCAGCTCACCACCGGTAGAGACCCAGTACTTC. The chain recombines TRBV18 with TRBJ2-5; D not certain. This CDR3 has 12 residues. The germline gives CDR1 KGHSH, CDR2 LQKENI. Trimming took off 0 bases at V and 4 bases at J, with 3 bases between the two ends.

The rearrangement uses TRBV28 and TRBJ2-4; D gene ambiguous. The CDR3 runs to 14 residues. Looked up from germline, CDR1 is MDHEN and CDR2 is SYDVKM. V was shortened by 9 bases and J by 8 bases, with 20 bases between the two germline ends. CDR3: CASRSQDLQDIQYF. The DNA for the CDR3 is TGTGCCAGTAGAAGTCAGGACCTTCAGGACATTCAGTACTTC. The complete variable domain, with remaining parts taken from reference TRBV28 and TRBJ2-4, reads DVKVTQSSRYLVKRTGEKVFLECVQDMDHENMFWYRQDPGLGLRLIYFSYDVKMKEKGDIPEGYSVSREKKERFSLILESASTNQTSMYLCASRSQDLQDIQYFGAGTRLSVL.